This T cell receptor beta chain was retrieved from a study of cytomegalovirus exposure and HLA in healthy donors. The PCR had 60 Vbeta and 13 Jbeta primers. Sequencing was performed with immunoSEQ multiplex PCR; in TCRdb, only in-frame clones are kept and a portion is missing. The profile shows approximately 150,000 clones, 82% of them singletons. Germline V gene data show CDR1 as LNHNV and CDR2 as YYDKDF (reference sequence). This CDR3 is 15 amino acids long. After removal of 4 bases from V and 5 bases from J, the junction contained 8 bases not matched to a gene. This clone was counted between two and nine times.

This sequence was found in a man aged 25-40 years in good health and CMV-seropositive. Material: PBMCs. The chain uses TRBV15 and TRBJ2-7; 10 bases line up with TRBD2. The CDR3 coding sequence is TGTGCCACCAGCATAGTAGCGGGAGGCCCGGACGAGCAGTACTTC. Its translation is CATSIVAGGPDEQYF.